The rows below give T cell receptor beta chains drawn from one sample of a study of blood T cell repertoires in COVID-19. The assay was immunoSEQ multiplex PCR, and TCRdb's table has in-frame clones only and misses some. The sample consists of over 200,000 clones, about four fifths of them appearing once. Material: peripheral blood. The origin of the receptors is a woman at least 80 years old with COVID-19, enrolled during active disease. The CDR3 runs from the conserved cysteine through the conserved F or W. Each record gives: V gene, J gene, CDR3 protein.

V: TRBV2; J: TRBJ1-5; CDR3: CASGVQGVGNQPQHF
V: TRBV12-3/TRBV12-4; J: TRBJ1-5; CDR3: CASSYYSNQPQHF
V: TRBV28; J: TRBJ2-5; CDR3: CASSGPGTAQETQYF
V: TRBV18; J: TRBJ1-4; CDR3: CASSPRTAAGEKLFF
V: TRBV5-8; J: TRBJ1-2; CDR3: CASSLIRGTYGYTF
V: TRBV9; J: TRBJ2-6; CDR3: CASSVTGSGANVLTF
V: TRBV28; J: TRBJ2-7; CDR3: CASSFSGSLPNYEQYF
V: TRBV6-6; J: TRBJ1-5; CDR3: CASSYERRRQPQHF
V: TRBV4-1; J: TRBJ2-7; CDR3: CASSQEGGASSYEQYF
V: TRBV5-5; J: TRBJ2-5; CDR3: CASSLSQQETQYF
V: TRBV11-2; J: TRBJ1-3; CDR3: CASSPSGTFEGNTIYF
V: TRBV27; J: TRBJ1-3; CDR3: CASSFSGSGNTIYF
V: TRBV28; J: TRBJ1-5; CDR3: CASMVGGNSNQPQHF
V: TRBV7-2; J: TRBJ1-2; CDR3: CASSVGTAPSRYGYTF
V: TRBV19; J: TRBJ1-2; CDR3: CASSPRGAEMLGYTF
V: TRBV5-1; J: TRBJ1-1; CDR3: CASSLSSAMNTEAFF
V: TRBV7-6; J: TRBJ1-4; CDR3: CASSLDRGADEKLFF
V: TRBV7-8; J: TRBJ1-5; CDR3: CASSTLRNGNQPQHF
V: TRBV2; J: TRBJ2-5; CDR3: CASNRLGGAQETQYF
V: TRBV10-3; J: TRBJ2-3; CDR3: CAISESGGGGTDTQYF
V: TRBV5-1; J: TRBJ2-1; CDR3: CASSPGTGNEQFF
V: TRBV6-1; J: TRBJ1-5; CDR3: CASSERWGDQPQHF
V: TRBV6-2/TRBV6-3; J: TRBJ1-2; CDR3: CASSYSSTGTYGYTF
V: TRBV12-2; J: TRBJ1-2; CDR3: CASRCPLYSYTGPTNYGYTF
V: TRBV5-1; J: TRBJ1-2; CDR3: CASSLGTGEYGYTF
V: TRBV5-1; J: TRBJ1-1; CDR3: CASSPGAAGNTEAFF
V: TRBV6-1; J: TRBJ1-2; CDR3: CASSETQAQYGYTF
V: TRBV7-9; J: TRBJ1-1; CDR3: CASSLDQIGTEAFF
V: TRBV19; J: TRBJ1-2; CDR3: CASTEASRGNYGYTF
V: TRBV12-3/TRBV12-4; J: TRBJ1-1; CDR3: CASSPSLNTEAFF
V: TRBV7-9; J: TRBJ2-7; CDR3: CASSKGQLDLYEQYF
V: TRBV18; J: TRBJ1-3; CDR3: CASSPPGDRRFSGNTIYF
V: TRBV12-3/TRBV12-4; J: TRBJ1-2; CDR3: CASSLQGRYGYTF